This T cell receptor (beta chain) was profiled in a study of blood T cell repertoires in COVID-19. Repertoires were generated with immunoSEQ multiplex PCR, while TCRdb's copy carries only in-frame clones and drops some. The table shows roughly 200,000 clones, with around 87% occurring only once. This clonotype was obtained from a man aged 55 to 70 who had recovered from COVID-19. The sample comprised peripheral blood.

The DNA for the CDR3 is TGTGCCAGCACGAACAGCCCAGGGGGGAGAACGGGTCAGCCCCAGCATTTT. It specifies CASTNSPGGRTGQPQHF. The rearrangement links TRBV2 to TRBJ1-5, with 7 bases aligning to TRBD1. Trimming took 7 bases from V and 6 from J; bases not matched to a gene: 18. Germline assignment: CDR1 SNHLY and CDR2 FYNNEI. This CDR3 comprises 17 residues.